This T cell receptor beta chain was sequenced in a study of T cell repertoires in cytomegalovirus infection. The study, taken as a whole, reports: Within the response measured ex vivo, HLA-C-restricted CMV-specific TCR beta clonotypes were dominant.

TCRdb analysed the reads with MiXCR anew, one entry per CDR3 protein. The table has fewer than 400,000 distinct CDR3 sequences, 18% seen once; the top ten hold 8.5% to 10%. With respect to this clonotype: Its antigen is not known.

Germline CDR1 DFQATT, CDR2 SNEGSKA (reference sequence). The CDR3 is made up of 12 amino acids. The V gene lost 0 bases and the J gene lost 5 bases, with 5 bases spanning the gap. The chain joins TRBV20-1 to TRBJ2-1; D is unclear. Material: PBMCs. The source of this sequence is a human donor in good health (CMV status not recorded). Some clones in this sample may be carry-over from other donors' samples. CDR3 protein: CSARDPDNEQFF. The CDR3 nucleotides read TGCAGTGCTAGAGACCCGGACAATGAGCAGTTCTTC.